Sequencing of this T cell receptor (beta chain) was carried out in a study of shared clonotypes between healthy human individuals. Germline V gives CDR1 MNHEY, CDR2 SVGAGI. This CDR3 has 13 amino acids. V lost 6 bases, J lost 8 bases, and 9 bases stayed unmatched. Study-level results: Specimens sampled were limited to blood, with tissue repertoires likely differing.

Every subset's genomic DNA went evenly onto several immunoSEQ plates. Profiled with immunoSEQ multiplex PCR; TCRdb holds only in-frame clones, not every one. Altogether 2 million to 2.5 million clones are present, around 92% being singletons, with the ten largest covering 0.37%. For this clone: Its specificity is not known.

Sequencing was carried out using naive CD4+ T cells from PBMCs. Subset of the sample: CD45RA+ positively selected. This clonotype was sampled from a man aged 18 to 30 in good health. Some clones in this sample may be carry-over from other donors' samples. V usage is TRBV6-5 and J usage is TRBJ1-2; 7 bases are shared with TRBD1. The CDR3 here is CASRQGSLMGYTF. CDR3 in DNA: TGTGCCAGCAGACAGGGGAGTCTAATGGGCTACACCTTC.